This T cell receptor (beta chain) was identified in a study of blood T cell repertoires in COVID-19. Libraries were prepared by immunoSEQ multiplex PCR; TCRdb keeps only in-frame clonotypes and omits some of them. Among around 230,000 clones listed, about 90% were seen once. The sequenced material came from PBMCs or T cells enriched from blood (not recorded which). The sequence was obtained from a woman aged 40 to 50 with acute COVID-19.

The CDR3 is CASSLTGTGMNEQYF. The CDR3, as DNA: TGTGCCAGCTCACTTACCGGGACAGGGATGAACGAGCAGTACTTC. The V and J genes are TRBV18 and TRBJ2-7, with 9 positions matching TRBD1. Per germline, CDR1 KGHSH and CDR2 LQKENI. The CDR3 is 15 residues long. The V segment lost 4 bases and the J segment 5 bases; nucleotides outside the gene matches: 9.